This T cell receptor beta chain appears in the sequencing data of a study of blood T cell repertoires in COVID-19. Background on the study: The United States, Italy and Spain supplied acute and convalescent COVID-19 samples. Sources were T cells, B-cell-depleted T cells, or PBMCs; the material itself was cDNA or gDNA.

The assay was immunoSEQ multiplex PCR, and TCRdb's table has in-frame clones only and misses some. The sample lists a few hundred thousand clones; about 89% were seen once. Donors were grouped by their self-reported clinical history. Recovery meant two consecutive negative NP/OP PCR tests, professional clearance, or resolved symptoms. With 5 bases removed from V and 6 bases from J, the gap between germline ends came to 9 bases. Germline V gene lookup returns CDR1 SEHNR and CDR2 FQNEAQ (reference sequence). The CDR3 is made up of 12 amino acids. The receptor comes from a man aged 30 to 39 who had recovered from COVID-19. The chain joins TRBV7-9 to TRBJ2-3; TRBD2 might be the D (6 bases). Sample: PBMCs or T cells enriched from blood (not recorded which). CDR3 in amino acids: CASSPGGDTQYF. DNA of the CDR3: TGTGCCAGCAGCCCCGGAGGGGATACGCAGTATTTT.